This T cell receptor beta chain was captured by sequencing in a study of cytomegalovirus exposure and HLA in healthy donors. The study, taken as a whole, reports: Some highly shared sequence variants likely arose as a pipeline artifact.

With 60 Vbeta and 13 Jbeta primers, the PCR was carried out. Sequencing was performed with immunoSEQ multiplex PCR; in TCRdb, only in-frame clones are kept and a portion is missing. This sample has about 200,000 clones; approximately 82% occur once, and the top ten carry 3.8%. The V gene's germline CDR1 is MDHEN and CDR2 SYDVKM. V was pared by 1 base and J by 6 bases, with 10 bases of the junction left unmatched. The CDR3 loop spans 16 amino acids. As regards this clone: The antigen remains undetermined.

V gene TRBV28 combines with J gene TRBJ2-7, with 9 bases aligning to TRBD1. This clonotype was obtained from a male donor in good health and CMV-seronegative. Sequenced material: PBMCs. The CDR3 sequence is CASSLSRRTGAGEQYF. In DNA form, the CDR3 reads TGTGCCAGCAGTTTATCGCGAAGGACAGGGGCGGGCGAGCAGTACTTC.